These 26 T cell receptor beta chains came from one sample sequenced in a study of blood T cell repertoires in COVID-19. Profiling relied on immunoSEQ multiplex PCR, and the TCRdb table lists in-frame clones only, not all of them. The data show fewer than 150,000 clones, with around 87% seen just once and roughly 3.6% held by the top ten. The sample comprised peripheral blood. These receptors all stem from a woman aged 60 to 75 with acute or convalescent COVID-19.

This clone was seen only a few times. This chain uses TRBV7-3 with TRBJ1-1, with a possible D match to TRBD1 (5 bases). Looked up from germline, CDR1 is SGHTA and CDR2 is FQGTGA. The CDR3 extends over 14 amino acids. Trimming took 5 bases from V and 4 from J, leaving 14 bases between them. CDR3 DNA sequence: TGTGCCAGCAGCCACAACAGGATGAGCACTGAAGCTTTCTTT. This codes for CASSHNRMSTEAFF.

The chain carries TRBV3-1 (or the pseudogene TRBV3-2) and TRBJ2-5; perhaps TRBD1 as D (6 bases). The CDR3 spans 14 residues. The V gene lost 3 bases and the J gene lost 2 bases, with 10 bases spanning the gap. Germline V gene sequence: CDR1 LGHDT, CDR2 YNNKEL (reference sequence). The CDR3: CASSQGAAQETQYF. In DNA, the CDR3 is TGTGCCAGCAGCCAGGGGGCGGCTCAAGAGACCCAGTACTTC.

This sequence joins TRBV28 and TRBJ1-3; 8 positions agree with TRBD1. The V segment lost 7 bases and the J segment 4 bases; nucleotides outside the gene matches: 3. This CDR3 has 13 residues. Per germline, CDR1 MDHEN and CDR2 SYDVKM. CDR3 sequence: CASMRTGGNTIYF. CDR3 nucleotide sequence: TGTGCCAGCATGAGGACAGGGGGAAACACCATATATTTT.

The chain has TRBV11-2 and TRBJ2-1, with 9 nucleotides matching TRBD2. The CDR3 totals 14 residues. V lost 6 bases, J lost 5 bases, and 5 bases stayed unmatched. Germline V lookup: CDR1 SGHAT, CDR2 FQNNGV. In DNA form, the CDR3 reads TGTGCCAGCAGGCTTTCTAGCGGGAACAATGAGCAGTTCTTC. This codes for CASRLSSGNNEQFF. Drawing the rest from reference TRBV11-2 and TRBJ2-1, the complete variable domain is EAGVAQSPRYKIIEKRQSVAFWCNPISGHATLYWYQQILGQGPKLLIQFQNNGVVDDSQLPKDRFSAERLKGVDSTLKIQPAKLEDSAVYLCASRLSSGNNEQFFGPGTRLTVL.

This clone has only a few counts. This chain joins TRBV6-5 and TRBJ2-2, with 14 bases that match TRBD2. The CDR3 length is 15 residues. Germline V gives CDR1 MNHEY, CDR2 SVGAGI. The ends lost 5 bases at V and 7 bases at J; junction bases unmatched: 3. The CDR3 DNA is TGTGCCAGCAGTACCGGACTAGCGGGAGGCGGGGAGCTGTTTTTT. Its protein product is CASSTGLAGGGELFF.

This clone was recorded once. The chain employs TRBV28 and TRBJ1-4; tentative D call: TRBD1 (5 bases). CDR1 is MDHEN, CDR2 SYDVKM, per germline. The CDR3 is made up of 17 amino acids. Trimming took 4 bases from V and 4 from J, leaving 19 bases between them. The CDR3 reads CASSSGTFGGNNEKLFF. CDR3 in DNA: TGTGCCAGCAGTTCTGGGACCTTCGGGGGGAATAATGAAAAACTGTTTTTT.

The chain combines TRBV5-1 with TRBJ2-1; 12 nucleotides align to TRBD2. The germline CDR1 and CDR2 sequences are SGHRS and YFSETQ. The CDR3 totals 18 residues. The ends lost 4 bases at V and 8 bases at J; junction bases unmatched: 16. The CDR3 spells CASSLPVASGRAGDEQFF. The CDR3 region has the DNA TGCGCCAGCAGCCTCCCTGTGGCTAGCGGGAGGGCCGGCGATGAGCAGTTCTTC.

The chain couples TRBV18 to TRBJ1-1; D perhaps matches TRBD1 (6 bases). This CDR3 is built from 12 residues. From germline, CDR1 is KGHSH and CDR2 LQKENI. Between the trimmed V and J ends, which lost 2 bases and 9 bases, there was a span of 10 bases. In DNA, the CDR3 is TGTGCCAGCTCACCAGACAGGCCAAAAGCTTTCTTT. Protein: CASSPDRPKAFF.

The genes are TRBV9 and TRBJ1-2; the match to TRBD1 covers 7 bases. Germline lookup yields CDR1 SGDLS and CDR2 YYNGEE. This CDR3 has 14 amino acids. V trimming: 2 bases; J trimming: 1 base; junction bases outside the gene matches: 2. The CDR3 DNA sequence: TGTGCCAGCAGCGTTCGGGACAGTAACTATGGCTACACCTTC. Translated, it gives CASSVRDSNYGYTF.

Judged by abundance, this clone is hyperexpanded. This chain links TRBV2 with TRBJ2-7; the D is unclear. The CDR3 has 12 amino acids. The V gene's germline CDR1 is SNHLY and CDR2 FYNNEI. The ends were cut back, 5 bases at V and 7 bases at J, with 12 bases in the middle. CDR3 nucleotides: TGTGCCAGCAGTTTAGCTATTGGAGAGCAGTACTTC. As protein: CASSLAIGEQYF.

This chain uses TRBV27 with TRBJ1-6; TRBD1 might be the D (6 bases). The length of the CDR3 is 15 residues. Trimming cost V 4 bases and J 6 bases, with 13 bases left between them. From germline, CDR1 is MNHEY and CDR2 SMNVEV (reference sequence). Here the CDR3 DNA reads TGTGCCAGCAGTTCCCGACAGGCGACTAATTCACCCCTCCACTTT. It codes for CASSSRQATNSPLHF.

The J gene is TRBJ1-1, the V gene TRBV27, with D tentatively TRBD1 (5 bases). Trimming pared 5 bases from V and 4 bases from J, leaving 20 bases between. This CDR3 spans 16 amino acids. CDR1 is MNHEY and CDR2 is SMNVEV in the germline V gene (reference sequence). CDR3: CASSPWLGGGGTEAFF. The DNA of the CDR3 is TGTGCCAGCAGTCCATGGCTCGGGGGGGGAGGCACTGAAGCTTTCTTT.

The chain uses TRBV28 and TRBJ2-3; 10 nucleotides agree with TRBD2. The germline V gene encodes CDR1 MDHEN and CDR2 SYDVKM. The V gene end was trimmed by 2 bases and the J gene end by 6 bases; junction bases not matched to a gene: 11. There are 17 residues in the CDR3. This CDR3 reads CASSLENLAGVIDTQYF. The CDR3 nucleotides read TGTGCCAGCAGTTTAGAAAATCTAGCGGGAGTTATCGATACGCAGTATTTT.

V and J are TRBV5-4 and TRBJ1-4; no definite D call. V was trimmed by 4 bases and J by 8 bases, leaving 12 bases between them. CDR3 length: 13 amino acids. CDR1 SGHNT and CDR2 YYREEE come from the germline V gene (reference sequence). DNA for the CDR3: TGTGCCAGCAGCCCGAACTCCGGGGAAAAACTGTTTTTT. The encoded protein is CASSPNSGEKLFF. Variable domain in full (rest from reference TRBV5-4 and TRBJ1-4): ETGVTQSPTHLIKTRGQQVTLRCSSQSGHNTVSWYQQALGQGPQFIFQYYREEENGRGNFPPRFSGLQFPNYSSELNVNALELDDSALYLCASSPNSGEKLFFGSGTQLSVL.

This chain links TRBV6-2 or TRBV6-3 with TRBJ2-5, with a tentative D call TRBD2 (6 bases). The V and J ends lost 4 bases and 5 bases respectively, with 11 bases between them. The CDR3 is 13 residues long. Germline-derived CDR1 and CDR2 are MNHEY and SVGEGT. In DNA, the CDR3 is TGTGCCAGCAGTTTCGGGGGTGTGGAGACCCAGTACTTC. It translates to CASSFGGVETQYF.

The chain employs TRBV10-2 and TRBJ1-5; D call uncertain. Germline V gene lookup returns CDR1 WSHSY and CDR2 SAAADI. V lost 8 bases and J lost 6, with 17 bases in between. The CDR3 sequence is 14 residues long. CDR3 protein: CASGGGSLGQPQHF. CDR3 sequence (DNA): TGCGCCAGCGGTGGAGGGAGCCTGGGTCAGCCCCAGCATTTT.

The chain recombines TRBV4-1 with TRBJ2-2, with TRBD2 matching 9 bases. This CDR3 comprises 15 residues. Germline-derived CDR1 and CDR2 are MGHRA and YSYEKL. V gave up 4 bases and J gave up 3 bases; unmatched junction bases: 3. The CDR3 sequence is CASSLLAGYTGELFF. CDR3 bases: TGCGCCAGCAGCCTCCTAGCGGGATACACCGGGGAGCTGTTTTTT.

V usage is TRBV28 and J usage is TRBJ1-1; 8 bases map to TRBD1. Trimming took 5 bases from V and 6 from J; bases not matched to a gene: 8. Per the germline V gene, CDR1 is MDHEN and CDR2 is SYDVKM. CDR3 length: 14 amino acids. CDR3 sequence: CASSERQGIPEAFF. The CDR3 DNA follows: TGTGCCAGCAGTGAAAGACAGGGGATCCCTGAAGCTTTCTTT.

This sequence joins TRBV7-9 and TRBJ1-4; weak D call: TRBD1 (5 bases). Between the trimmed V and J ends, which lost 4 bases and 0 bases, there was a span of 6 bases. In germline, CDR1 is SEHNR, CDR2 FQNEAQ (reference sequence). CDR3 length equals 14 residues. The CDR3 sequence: CASSSGTTNEKLFF. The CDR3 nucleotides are TGTGCCAGCAGCTCAGGGACAACTAATGAAAAACTGTTTTTT.

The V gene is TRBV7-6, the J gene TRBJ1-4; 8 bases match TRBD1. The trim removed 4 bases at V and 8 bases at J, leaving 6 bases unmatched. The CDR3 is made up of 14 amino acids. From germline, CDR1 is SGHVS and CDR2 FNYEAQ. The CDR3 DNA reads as TGTGCCAGCAGCTCCAGGGGGCAAGTCGAAAAACTGTTTTTT. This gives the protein CASSSRGQVEKLFF.

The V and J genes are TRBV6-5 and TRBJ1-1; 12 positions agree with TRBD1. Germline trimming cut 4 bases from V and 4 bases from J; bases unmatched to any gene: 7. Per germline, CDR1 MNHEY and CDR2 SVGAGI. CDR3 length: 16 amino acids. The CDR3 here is CASSSRDRGRGTEAFF. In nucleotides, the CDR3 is TGTGCCAGCAGTTCCCGGGACAGGGGGCGAGGCACTGAAGCTTTCTTT.

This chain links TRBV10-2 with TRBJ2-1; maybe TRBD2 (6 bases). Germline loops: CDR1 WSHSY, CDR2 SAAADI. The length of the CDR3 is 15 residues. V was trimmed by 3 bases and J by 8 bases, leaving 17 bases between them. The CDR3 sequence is CASSESPTSSDEQFF. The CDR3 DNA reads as TGCGCCAGCAGTGAATCACCCACTAGCAGCGATGAGCAGTTCTTC.

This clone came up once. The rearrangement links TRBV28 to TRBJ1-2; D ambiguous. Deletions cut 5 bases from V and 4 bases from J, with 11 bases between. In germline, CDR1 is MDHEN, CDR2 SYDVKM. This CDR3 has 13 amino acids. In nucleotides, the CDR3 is TGTGCCAGCAGTCCCGCATTTAGCTATGGCTACACCTTC. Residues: CASSPAFSYGYTF.

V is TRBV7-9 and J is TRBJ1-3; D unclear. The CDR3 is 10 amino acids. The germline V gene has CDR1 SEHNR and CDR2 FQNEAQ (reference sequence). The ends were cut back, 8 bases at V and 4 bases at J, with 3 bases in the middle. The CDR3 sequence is CASEGNTIYF. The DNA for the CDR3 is TGTGCCAGCGAGGGAAACACCATATATTTT. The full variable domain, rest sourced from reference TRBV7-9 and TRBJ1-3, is DTGVSQNPRHKITKRGQNVTFRCDPISEHNRLYWYRQTLGQGPEFLTYFQNEAQLEKSRLLSDRFSAERPKGSFSTLEIQRTEQGDSAMYLCASEGNTIYFGEGSWLTVV.

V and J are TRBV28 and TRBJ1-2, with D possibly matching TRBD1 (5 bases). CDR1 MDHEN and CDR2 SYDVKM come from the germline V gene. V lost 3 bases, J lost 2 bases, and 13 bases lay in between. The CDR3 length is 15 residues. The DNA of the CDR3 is TGTGCCAGCAGTTTTACCTTCAGGGCAAACTATGGCTACACCTTC. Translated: CASSFTFRANYGYTF.

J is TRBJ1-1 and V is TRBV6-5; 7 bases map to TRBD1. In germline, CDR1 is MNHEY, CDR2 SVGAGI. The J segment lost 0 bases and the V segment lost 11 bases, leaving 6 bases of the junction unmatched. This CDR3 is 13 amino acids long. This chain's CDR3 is CAGQTGLNTEAFF. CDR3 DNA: TGTGCCGGCCAGACAGGGTTGAACACTGAAGCTTTCTTT.